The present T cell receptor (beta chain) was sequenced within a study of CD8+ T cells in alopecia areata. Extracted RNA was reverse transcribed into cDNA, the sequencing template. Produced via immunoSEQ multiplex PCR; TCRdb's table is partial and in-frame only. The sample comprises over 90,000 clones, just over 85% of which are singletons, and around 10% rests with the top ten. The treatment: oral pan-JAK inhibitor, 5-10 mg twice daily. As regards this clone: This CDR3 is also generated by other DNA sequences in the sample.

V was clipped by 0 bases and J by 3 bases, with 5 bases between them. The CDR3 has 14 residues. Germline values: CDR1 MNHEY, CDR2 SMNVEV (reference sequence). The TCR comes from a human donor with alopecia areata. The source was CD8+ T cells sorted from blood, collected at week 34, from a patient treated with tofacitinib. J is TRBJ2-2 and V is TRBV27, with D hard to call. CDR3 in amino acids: CASSLSGYTGELFF. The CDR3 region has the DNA TGTGCCAGCAGTTTATCAGGGTACACCGGGGAGCTGTTTTTT.